These 14 T cell receptor beta chains were sequenced from one sample in a study of early T cells in non-severe SARS-CoV-2 infection. TCRdb ran MiXCR on the 5' RACE reads and lists one entry per CDR3 protein. The table has roughly 30,000 distinct CDR3 sequences, approximately 5% seen once; the top ten hold 10% to 15%. Sequencing was done on a sample of whole blood. These receptors were taken from an adult who was a healthcare worker with PCR-confirmed SARS-CoV-2 infection or an uninfected control (not recorded which).

This clonotype has a count of ten or more. This chain uses TRBV4-1 with TRBJ2-1; D tentatively reads TRBD1 or TRBD2 (5 bases each). The CDR3 runs to 14 residues. Germline V gene lookup returns CDR1 MGHRA and CDR2 YSYEKL. V was shortened by 3 bases and J by 6 bases, with 12 bases between the two germline ends. The CDR3 coding sequence is TGCGCCAGCAGCCACCAAGGGACCGGCAATGAGCAGTTCTTC. Translated: CASSHQGTGNEQFF.

At least ten counts were recorded for this clonotype. The chain couples TRBV11-2 to TRBJ2-7, with 8 bases fitting TRBD1. Germline V gene lookup returns CDR1 SGHAT and CDR2 FQNNGV. CDR3 length: 14 amino acids. J was trimmed by 10 bases and V by 2 bases; bases with no gene match: 10. As DNA, the CDR3 is TGTGCCAGCAGCTTAAATCCGGGACAGGTTGTCCAGTACTTC. Translating it yields CASSLNPGQVVQYF.

At least ten counts were recorded for this clonotype. The rearrangement links TRBV30 to TRBJ2-2; 7 bases line up with TRBD2. Germline CDR1 is GTSNPN and CDR2 is SVGIG (reference sequence). CDR3 length equals 12 residues. With 5 bases clipped from V and 4 bases from J, the junction kept 1 base outside the gene matches. The chain's CDR3 is CAWWEGTGELFF. In DNA, the CDR3 is TGTGCCTGGTGGGAGGGCACCGGGGAGCTGTTTTTT.

This clonotype was seen many times. The rearrangement links TRBV18 to TRBJ1-1, with TRBD1 matching over 8 bases. Unmatched junction bases numbered 9, after V lost 4 bases and J lost 5 bases. Germline loops: CDR1 KGHSH, CDR2 LQKENI. The CDR3 extends over 15 amino acids. The CDR3 nucleotides read TGTGCCAGCTCACGACTTGACAGGGGAGGGACTGAAGCTTTCTTT. Amino acid sequence: CASSRLDRGGTEAFF.

This clonotype came up many times. The gene calls are TRBV5-4 and TRBJ1-6; no firm D call. The CDR3 is 16 amino acids. Trimming left V 0 bases short and J 1 base short, with 8 bases between. Germline CDR1 reads SGHNT; CDR2 reads YYREEE (reference sequence). CDR3 loop: CASSLGSESYNSPLHF. Written as DNA, the CDR3 is TGTGCCAGCAGCTTGGGTTCCGAATCCTATAATTCACCCCTCCACTTT.

This clonotype was observed many times. The V and J genes are TRBV7-9 and TRBJ2-1; TRBD1 agrees at 12 bases. Germline V gene sequence: CDR1 SEHNR, CDR2 FQNEAQ (reference sequence). This CDR3 contains 15 residues. V shed 7 bases and J 5 bases; nucleotides not matched to a gene: 6. This CDR3 reads CASNGGQGADNEQFF. CDR3 bases: TGTGCCAGCAACGGGGGACAGGGGGCAGACAATGAGCAGTTCTTC.

This clonotype was found a few times. The chain recombines TRBV10-2 with TRBJ2-1; D call uncertain. CDR3 length equals 13 residues. The V end was cut by 4 bases, the J end by 9 bases, with 13 bases between. Looked up from germline, CDR1 is WSHSY and CDR2 is SAAADI. The CDR3 protein is CASSGYELGEQFF. The DNA for the CDR3 is TGCGCCAGCAGTGGCTACGAGCTAGGTGAGCAGTTCTTC.

For this clonotype: Just one base apart from a much larger clone, this may be a read error. The V call is TRBV7-2, the J call TRBJ2-1, with D hard to call. Germline CDR1 and CDR2: SGHTA and FQGNSA. Trimming stripped 1 base from V and 4 bases from J, with 8 bases between. This CDR3 contains 14 residues. CDR3 DNA: TGTGCCAGCAGCTTAGAGGAAATTTACAATGAGCAGTTCTTC. As protein: CASSLEEIYNEQFF.

The chain is built from TRBV5-4 and TRBJ1-4; D perhaps matches TRBD1 (6 bases). The germline V gene has CDR1 SGHNT and CDR2 YYREEE (reference sequence). Trimming took off 4 bases at V and 6 bases at J, with 10 bases between the two ends. The CDR3 has 13 amino acids. The CDR3 bases are TGTGCCAGCAGCGGACAGATGGATGAAAAACTGTTTTTT. Translating gives CASSGQMDEKLFF.

This clonotype was recorded at least ten times. This chain joins TRBV5-1 and TRBJ2-2; D is possibly TRBD1 or TRBD2 (6 bases each). V gave up 4 bases and J gave up 5 bases, with 24 bases separating them. The CDR3 is 18 amino acids. Germline V gives CDR1 SGHRS, CDR2 YFSETQ. CDR3 sequence reads: CASSPRAQGYGGTGELFF. The CDR3 DNA reads TGCGCCAGCAGCCCGAGGGCGCAGGGGTACGGAGGGACCGGGGAGCTGTTTTTT.

This clonotype was recorded many times. One junction end disagrees with the germline gene, perhaps due to a read error. The chain couples TRBV4-2 to TRBJ2-7; TRBD1 matches at 7 bases. CDR1 and CDR2 (germline): LGHNA, YNFKEQ. The CDR3 has 15 residues. DNA for the CDR3: TGTGCCAGCAGTCAAGCTACAGGGGAGACCTACGAGCAGTACTTC. Protein: CASSQATGETYEQYF.

This clonotype was recorded many times. V is TRBV6-1 and J is TRBJ2-1; D uncertain. V lost 2 bases and J 12 bases, leaving 11 bases between the germline ends. CDR1 and CDR2 from the germline V gene are MNHNS and SASEGT. CDR3 length equals 12 residues. The CDR3 spells CASSESSLWQFF. The CDR3 nucleotides read TGTGCCAGCAGTGAATCCTCTCTATGGCAGTTCTTC.

This clonotype was observed many times. The chain combines TRBV30 with TRBJ1-6; tentatively, D is TRBD1 (5 bases). Germline V gene lookup returns CDR1 GTSNPN and CDR2 SVGIG (reference sequence). This CDR3 is 14 amino acids long. Trimming removed 4 bases from V and 0 bases from J, with 7 bases in between. The CDR3: CAWTGGSYNSPLHF. The CDR3 nucleotides read TGTGCCTGGACCGGGGGCTCCTATAATTCACCCCTCCACTTT.

A few counts support this clonotype. The genes are TRBV18 and TRBJ1-2; D call uncertain. Germline V lookup: CDR1 KGHSH, CDR2 LQKENI. The CDR3 totals 16 residues. Trimming shortened V by 0 bases and J by 4 bases, and 15 bases separated the two germline ends. CDR3 in DNA: TGTGCCAGCTCACCACCGGTCCGGGGTCTGGCCTATGGCTACACCTTC. Encoded protein: CASSPPVRGLAYGYTF.